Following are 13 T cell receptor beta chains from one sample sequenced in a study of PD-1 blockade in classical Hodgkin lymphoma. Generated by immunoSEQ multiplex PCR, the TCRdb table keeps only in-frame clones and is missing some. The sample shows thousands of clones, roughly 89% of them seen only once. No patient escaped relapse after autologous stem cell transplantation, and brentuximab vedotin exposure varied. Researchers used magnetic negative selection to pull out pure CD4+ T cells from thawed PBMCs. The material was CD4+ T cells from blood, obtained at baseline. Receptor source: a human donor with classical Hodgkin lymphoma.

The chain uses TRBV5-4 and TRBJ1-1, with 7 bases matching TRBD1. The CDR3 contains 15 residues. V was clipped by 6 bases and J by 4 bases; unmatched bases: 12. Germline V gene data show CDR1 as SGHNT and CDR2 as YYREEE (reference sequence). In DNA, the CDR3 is TGTGCCAGCACCCTCGAGGGGGCGCTTTCCACTGAAGCTTTCTTT. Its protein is CASTLEGALSTEAFF.

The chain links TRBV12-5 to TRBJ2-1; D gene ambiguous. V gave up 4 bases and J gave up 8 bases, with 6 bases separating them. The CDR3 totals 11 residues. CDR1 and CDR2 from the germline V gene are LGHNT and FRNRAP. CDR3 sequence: CASGSIDEQFF. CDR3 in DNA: TGTGCTAGTGGTTCCATCGATGAGCAGTTCTTC.

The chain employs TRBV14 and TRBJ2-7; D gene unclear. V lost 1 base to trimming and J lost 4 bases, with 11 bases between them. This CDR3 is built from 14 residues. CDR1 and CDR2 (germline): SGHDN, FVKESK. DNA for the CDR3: TGTGCCAGCAGCCAAGCCGGGTTCTGGTACGAGCAGTACTTC. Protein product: CASSQAGFWYEQYF.

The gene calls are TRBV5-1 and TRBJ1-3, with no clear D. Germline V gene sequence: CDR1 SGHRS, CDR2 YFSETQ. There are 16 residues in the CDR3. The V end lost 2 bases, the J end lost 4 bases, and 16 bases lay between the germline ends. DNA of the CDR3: TGCGCCAGCAGCTTTTGGGGTGACTCTGGGGGAAACACCATATATTTT. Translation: CASSFWGDSGGNTIYF.

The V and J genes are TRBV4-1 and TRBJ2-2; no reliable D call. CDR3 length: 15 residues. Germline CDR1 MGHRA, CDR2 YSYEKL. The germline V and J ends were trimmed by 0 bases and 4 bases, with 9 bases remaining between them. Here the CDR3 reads CASSQENSFTGELFF. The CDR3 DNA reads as TGCGCCAGCAGCCAAGAGAACAGTTTCACCGGGGAGCTGTTTTTT.

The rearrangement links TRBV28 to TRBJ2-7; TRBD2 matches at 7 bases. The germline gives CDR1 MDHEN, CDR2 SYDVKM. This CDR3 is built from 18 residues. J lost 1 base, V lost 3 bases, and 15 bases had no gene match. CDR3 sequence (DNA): TGTGCCAGCAGTTTTTGGAACATACCAGGACTAGAGTCCTACGAGCAGTACTTC. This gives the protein CASSFWNIPGLESYEQYF.

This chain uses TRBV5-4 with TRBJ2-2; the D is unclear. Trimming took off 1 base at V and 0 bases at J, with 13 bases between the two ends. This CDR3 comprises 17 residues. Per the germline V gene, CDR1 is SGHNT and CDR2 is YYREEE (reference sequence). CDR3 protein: CASSLRLIGPNTGELFF. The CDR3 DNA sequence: TGTGCCAGCAGCTTGAGATTGATAGGGCCGAACACCGGGGAGCTGTTTTTT.

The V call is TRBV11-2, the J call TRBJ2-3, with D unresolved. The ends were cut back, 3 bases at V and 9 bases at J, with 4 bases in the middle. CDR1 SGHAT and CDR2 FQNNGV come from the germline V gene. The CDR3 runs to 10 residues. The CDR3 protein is CASSFNTQYF. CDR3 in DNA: TGTGCCAGCAGCTTTAACACGCAGTATTTT. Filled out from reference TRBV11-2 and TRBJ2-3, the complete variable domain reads EAGVAQSPRYKIIEKRQSVAFWCNPISGHATLYWYQQILGQGPKLLIQFQNNGVVDDSQLPKDRFSAERLKGVDSTLKIQPAKLEDSAVYLCASSFNTQYFGPGTRLTVL.

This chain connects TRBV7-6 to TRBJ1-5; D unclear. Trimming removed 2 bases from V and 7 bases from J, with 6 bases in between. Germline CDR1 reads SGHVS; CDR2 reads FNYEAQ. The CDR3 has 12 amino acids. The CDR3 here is CASSLWRQPQHF. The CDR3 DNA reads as TGTGCCAGCAGCTTATGGCGACAGCCCCAGCATTTT.

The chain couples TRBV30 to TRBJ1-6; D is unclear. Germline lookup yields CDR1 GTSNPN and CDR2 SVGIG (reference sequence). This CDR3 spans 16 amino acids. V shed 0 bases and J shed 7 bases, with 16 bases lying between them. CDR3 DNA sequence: TGTGCCTGGAGTGTACTTTCCGTTTGGGCGAATTCACCCCTCCACTTT. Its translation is CAWSVLSVWANSPLHF.

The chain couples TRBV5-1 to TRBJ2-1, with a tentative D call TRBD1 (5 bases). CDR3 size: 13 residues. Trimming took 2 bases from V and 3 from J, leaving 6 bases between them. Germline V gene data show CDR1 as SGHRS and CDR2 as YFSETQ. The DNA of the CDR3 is TGCGCCAGCAGCTTTCAGGGCTACAATGAGCAGTTCTTC. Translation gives CASSFQGYNEQFF.

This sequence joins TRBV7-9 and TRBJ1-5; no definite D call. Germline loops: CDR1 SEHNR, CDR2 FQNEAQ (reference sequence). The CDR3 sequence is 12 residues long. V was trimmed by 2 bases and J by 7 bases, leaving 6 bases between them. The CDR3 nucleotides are TGTGCCAGCAGCTTATGGCGACAGCCCCAGCATTTT. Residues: CASSLWRQPQHF.

For the CDR3, the DNA is TGTGCCAGCGGCACAGGAGTAGTGCCCCAGCATTTT. This gives the protein CASGTGVVPQHF. This chain uses TRBV28 with TRBJ1-5; the D gene is possibly TRBD1 (5 bases). V lost 8 bases and J 9 bases, leaving 14 bases between the germline ends. The CDR3 has 12 amino acids. The germline gives CDR1 MDHEN, CDR2 SYDVKM.